The 10 T cell receptor beta chains below all came from one sample that was sequenced in a study of T cell responses to AZD1222 COVID-19 vaccine. Sequenced by immunoSEQ multiplex PCR; TCRdb stores in-frame clones only, minus some. The data show about 94,000 clones, over 75% seen once. The sample was peripheral blood, taken 28 days after the second AZD1222 dose. The receptors come from an adult who received the AZD1222 COVID-19 vaccine.

The V call is TRBV6-1, the J call TRBJ1-2; 9 bases are shared with TRBD1. The germline gives CDR1 MNHNS, CDR2 SASEGT. The V gene end was trimmed by 1 base and the J gene end by 5 bases; junction bases not matched to a gene: 5. CDR3 size: 15 residues. CDR3 protein: CASSEGPGQGYGYTF. CDR3 DNA: TGTGCCAGCAGTGAAGGACCGGGACAGGGTTATGGCTACACCTTC.

Regarding this clone: One end of the junction varies from germline; a read error may be responsible. The genes are TRBV24-1 and TRBJ1-1; a weak D match, TRBD1 (5 bases). The CDR3 has 12 amino acids. Looked up from germline, CDR1 is KGHDR and CDR2 is SFDVKD. CDR3 DNA sequence: TGTGCCACCGAGAATGAGGACACCGAAGCTTTCTTT. Protein: CATENEDTEAFF.

This clone was recorded once. This rearrangement joins TRBV9 to TRBJ1-6, with D uncertain. Between the trimmed V and J ends, which lost 3 bases and 7 bases, there was a span of 5 bases. Germline V gives CDR1 SGDLS, CDR2 YYNGEE. CDR3 length: 12 residues. CDR3 region: CASSAQNSPLHF. DNA for the CDR3: TGTGCCAGCAGCGCACAAAATTCACCCCTCCACTTT.

V is TRBV27 and J is TRBJ2-3; 10 bases agree with TRBD2. From germline, CDR1 is MNHEY and CDR2 SMNVEV (reference sequence). V was clipped by 5 bases and J by 2 bases; unmatched bases: 10. This CDR3 region has 17 residues. The DNA of the CDR3 is TGTGCCAGCAGTCCTTCTAGCGGGGGCCTTATCACAGATACGCAGTATTTT. Protein sequence: CASSPSSGGLITDTQYF.

CDR3 in DNA: TGTGCCAGCAGCCAAAGACTAGCGGAGAATGAGCAGTTCTTC. It specifies CASSQRLAENEQFF. The rearrangement links TRBV3-1 (or the pseudogene TRBV3-2) to TRBJ2-1; TRBD2 agrees at 9 bases. The V gene's germline CDR1 is LGHDT and CDR2 YNNKEL (reference sequence). Losses at the gene ends were 2 bases for V and 7 bases for J; bases not matched to a gene: 3. The CDR3 runs to 14 residues.

This chain connects TRBV3-1 (or the pseudogene TRBV3-2) to TRBJ1-2, with D possibly TRBD1 on 5 matching bases. Germline V CDR1 and CDR2: LGHDT, YNNKEL (reference sequence). The CDR3 has 13 amino acids. The V and J ends lost 4 bases and 1 base respectively, with 7 bases between them. The CDR3, as DNA: TGTGCCAGCAGCCCGGGACTTAACTATGGCTACACCTTC. Translation gives CASSPGLNYGYTF.

The chain links TRBV27 to TRBJ2-3, with D tentatively TRBD1 (6 bases). The length of the CDR3 is 14 residues. Deletions cut 4 bases from V and 2 bases from J, with 10 bases between. The germline CDR1 and CDR2 sequences are MNHEY and SMNVEV (reference sequence). The CDR3 loop is CASSSGQLTDTQYF. CDR3 coding DNA: TGTGCCAGCAGTTCAGGACAGCTCACAGATACGCAGTATTTT.

This chain links TRBV5-4 with TRBJ1-1; no clear D gene. The CDR3 has 12 residues. The germline V and J ends were trimmed by 0 bases and 4 bases, with 4 bases remaining between them. In germline, CDR1 is SGHNT, CDR2 YYREEE (reference sequence). CDR3 sequence reads: CASSLDATEAFF. Here the CDR3 DNA reads TGTGCCAGCAGCTTGGATGCCACTGAAGCTTTCTTT.

The genes are TRBV6-5 and TRBJ2-7; 7 bases fit TRBD1. The CDR3 is 14 amino acids. Germline CDR1 and CDR2: MNHEY and SVGAGI. V lost 8 bases to trimming and J lost 2 bases; unmatched junction nucleotides: 9. CDR3 loop: CASARDSSTYEQYF. The CDR3 DNA reads TGTGCCAGCGCACGGGACAGTTCAACCTACGAGCAGTACTTC.

Here the CDR3 reads CASSLGGLAGQFF. CDR3 bases: TGTGCCAGCAGCTTAGGAGGGCTAGCGGGGCAGTTCTTC. The rearrangement uses TRBV11-3 and TRBJ2-1, with 8 bases identical to TRBD2. V gave up 1 base and J gave up 12 bases; unmatched junction bases: 5. Germline V CDR1 and CDR2: SGHNT, YENEEA. The CDR3 is 13 amino acids.